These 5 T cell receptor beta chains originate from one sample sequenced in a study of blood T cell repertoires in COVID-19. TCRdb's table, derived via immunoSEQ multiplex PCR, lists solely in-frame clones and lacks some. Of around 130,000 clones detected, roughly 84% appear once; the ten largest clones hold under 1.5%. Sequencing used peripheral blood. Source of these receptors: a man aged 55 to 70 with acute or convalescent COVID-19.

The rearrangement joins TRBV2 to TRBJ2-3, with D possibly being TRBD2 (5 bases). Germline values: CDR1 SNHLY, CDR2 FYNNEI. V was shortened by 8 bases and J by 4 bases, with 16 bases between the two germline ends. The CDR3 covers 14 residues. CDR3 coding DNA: TGTGCCAGCTGGGCGGACTCCCGGGCAGATACGCAGTATTTT. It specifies CASWADSRADTQYF. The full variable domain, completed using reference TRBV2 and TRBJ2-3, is EPEVTQTPSHQVTQMGQEVILRCVPISNHLYFYWYRQILGQKVEFLVSFYNNEISEKSEIFDDQFSVERPDGSNFTLKIRSTKLEDSAMYFCASWADSRADTQYFGPGTRLTVL.

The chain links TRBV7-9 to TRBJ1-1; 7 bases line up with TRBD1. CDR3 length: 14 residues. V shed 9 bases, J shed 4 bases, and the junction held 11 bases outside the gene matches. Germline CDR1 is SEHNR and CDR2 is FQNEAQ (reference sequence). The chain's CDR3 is CASSISRDSTEAFF. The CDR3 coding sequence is TGTGCCAGTAGCATATCCCGGGACAGCACTGAAGCTTTCTTT. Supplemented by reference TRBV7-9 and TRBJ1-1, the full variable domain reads DTGVSQNPRHKITKRGQNVTFRCDPISEHNRLYWYRQTLGQGPEFLTYFQNEAQLEKSRLLSDRFSAERPKGSFSTLEIQRTEQGDSAMYLCASSISRDSTEAFFGQGTRLTVV.

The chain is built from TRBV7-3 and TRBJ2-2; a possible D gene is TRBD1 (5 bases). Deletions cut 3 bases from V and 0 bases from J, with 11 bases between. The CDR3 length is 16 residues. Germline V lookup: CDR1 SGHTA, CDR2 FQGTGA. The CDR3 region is CASSFIARANTGELFF. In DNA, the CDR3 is TGTGCCAGCAGCTTTATCGCCAGGGCGAACACCGGGGAGCTGTTTTTT.

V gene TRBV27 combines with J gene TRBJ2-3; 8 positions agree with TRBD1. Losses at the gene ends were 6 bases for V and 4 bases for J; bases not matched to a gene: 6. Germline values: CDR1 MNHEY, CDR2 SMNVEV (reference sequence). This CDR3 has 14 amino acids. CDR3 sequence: CASRLDRGPDTQYF. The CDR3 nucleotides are TGTGCCAGCAGACTTGACAGGGGTCCAGATACGCAGTATTTT.

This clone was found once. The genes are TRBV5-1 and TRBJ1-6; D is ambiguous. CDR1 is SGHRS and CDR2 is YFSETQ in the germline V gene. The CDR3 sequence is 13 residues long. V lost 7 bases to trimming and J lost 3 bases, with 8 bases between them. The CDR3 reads CASREGYNSPLHF. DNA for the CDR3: TGCGCCAGCCGGGAGGGCTATAATTCACCCCTCCACTTT.